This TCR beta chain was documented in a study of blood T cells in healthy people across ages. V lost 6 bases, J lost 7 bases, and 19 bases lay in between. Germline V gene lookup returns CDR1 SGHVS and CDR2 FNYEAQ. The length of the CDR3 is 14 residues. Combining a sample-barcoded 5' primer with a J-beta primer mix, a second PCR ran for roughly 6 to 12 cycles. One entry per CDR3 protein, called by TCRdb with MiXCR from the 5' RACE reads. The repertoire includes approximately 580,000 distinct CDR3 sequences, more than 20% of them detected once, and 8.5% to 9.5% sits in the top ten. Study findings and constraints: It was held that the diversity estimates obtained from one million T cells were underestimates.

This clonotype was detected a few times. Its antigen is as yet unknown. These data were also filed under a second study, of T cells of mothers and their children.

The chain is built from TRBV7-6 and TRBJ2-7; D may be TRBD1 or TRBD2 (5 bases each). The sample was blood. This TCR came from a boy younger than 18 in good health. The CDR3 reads CASSQTGDPGEQYF. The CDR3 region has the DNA TGTGCCAGCAGTCAAACCGGGGACCCGGGAGAGCAGTACTTC. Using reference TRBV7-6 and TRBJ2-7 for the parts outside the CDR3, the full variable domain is GAGVSQSPRYKVTKRGQDVALRCDPISGHVSLYWYRQALGQGPEFLTYFNYEAQQDKSGLPNDRFSAERPEGSISTLTIQRTEQRDSAMYRCASSQTGDPGEQYFGPGTRLTVT.